Below, 20 T cell receptor beta chains from the same sample are listed, as sequenced in a study of cytomegalovirus exposure and HLA in healthy donors. Sequencing used immunoSEQ multiplex PCR; TCRdb keeps in-frame clones, though not all of them. The data hold nearly 80,000 clones, with roughly 93% observed a single time. The sample taken for sequencing was PBMCs. The receptor source for this set is a woman aged 30 to 39 in good health and CMV-seronegative.

The V call is TRBV5-4, the J call TRBJ1-4; no firm D call. CDR1 is SGHNT and CDR2 is YYREEE in the germline V gene (reference sequence). The CDR3 runs to 14 residues. V gave up 0 bases and J gave up 7 bases, with 10 bases separating them. In nucleotides, the CDR3 is TGTGCCAGCAGCTTGGCAAGCGGAGGTGAAAAACTGTTTTTT. Translation: CASSLASGGEKLFF.

V is TRBV15 and J is TRBJ1-4; TRBD1 is a possible D gene (5 bases). V dropped 5 bases and J dropped 8 bases, with 18 bases sitting between them. This CDR3 has 15 amino acids. From germline, CDR1 is LNHNV and CDR2 YYDKDF (reference sequence). CDR3 loop: CATSARGGTGEKLFF. The DNA for the CDR3 is TGTGCCACCAGCGCCCGGGGGGGGACCGGCGAAAAACTGTTTTTT.

This clone was counted between two and nine times. For the CDR3, the DNA is TGTGCCAGCAGCTACCAACAGGGTACGATCTACGAGCAGTACTTC. This translates into CASSYQQGTIYEQYF. This chain connects TRBV6-5 to TRBJ2-7; the D gene is possibly TRBD1 (6 bases). The CDR3 loop spans 15 amino acids. Per the germline V gene, CDR1 is MNHEY and CDR2 is SVGAGI. Trimming shortened V by 6 bases and J by 3 bases, and 18 bases separated the two germline ends.

V and J are TRBV11-1 and TRBJ2-4; TRBD2 matches 12 bases. The trim removed 5 bases at V and 6 bases at J, leaving 11 bases unmatched. CDR3 length equals 17 residues. Germline V gene sequence: CDR1 SGHAT, CDR2 FQDESV (reference sequence). This CDR3 is CASSPPLAGGPINIQYF. As DNA, the CDR3 is TGTGCCAGCAGCCCACCTCTAGCGGGAGGGCCGATAAACATTCAGTACTTC.

The CDR3 spells CASSLTGGSPLHF. The DNA for the CDR3 is TGTGCCAGCAGCTTAACCGGAGGGTCACCCCTCCACTTT. The V and J genes are TRBV7-3 and TRBJ1-6; D call uncertain. The CDR3 totals 13 residues. V was pared by 0 bases and J by 10 bases, with 7 bases between. Germline V gene lookup returns CDR1 SGHTA and CDR2 FQGTGA.

The chain carries TRBV4-3 and TRBJ2-3; TRBD2 matches 15 bases. The CDR3 covers 21 residues. J was trimmed by 2 bases and V by 3 bases; bases with no gene match: 15. Germline values: CDR1 LGHNA, CDR2 YSLEER. The CDR3 loop reads CASSHQAAPGLAGGPTDTQYF. CDR3 sequence (DNA): TGCGCCAGCAGCCATCAGGCTGCACCGGGACTAGCGGGGGGACCCACAGATACGCAGTATTTT.

The rearrangement links TRBV5-1 to TRBJ2-3; 10 nucleotides agree with TRBD2. Germline trimming cut 0 bases from V and 13 bases from J; bases unmatched to any gene: 8. Germline CDR1 reads SGHRS; CDR2 reads YFSETQ. This CDR3 spans 14 amino acids. CDR3 protein: CASSLDGSGRWEYF. CDR3 bases: TGCGCCAGCAGCTTGGATGGTAGCGGGAGGTGGGAGTATTTT.

The chain links TRBV5-4 to TRBJ2-7; TRBD1 matches 7 bases. After removal of 5 bases from V and 4 bases from J, the junction contained 9 bases not matched to a gene. The CDR3 spans 14 residues. Germline values: CDR1 SGHNT, CDR2 YYREEE (reference sequence). The CDR3 sequence is CASRIRGQRYEQYF. In DNA form, the CDR3 reads TGTGCCAGCAGAATCCGGGGACAGAGGTACGAGCAGTACTTC. Combining the CDR3 with reference TRBV5-4 and TRBJ2-7 gives the whole variable domain ETGVTQSPTHLIKTRGQQVTLRCSSQSGHNTVSWYQQALGQGPQFIFQYYREEENGRGNFPPRFSGLQFPNYSSELNVNALELDDSALYLCASRIRGQRYEQYFGPGTRLTVT.

The chain links TRBV9 to TRBJ2-3; TRBD2 matches 7 bases. J lost 4 bases, V lost 4 bases, and 9 bases had no gene match. The CDR3 extends over 15 amino acids. Germline V lookup: CDR1 SGDLS, CDR2 YYNGEE. CDR3 region: CASSPRDYPADTQYF. The CDR3 nucleotides are TGTGCCAGCAGCCCCCGGGACTATCCGGCAGATACGCAGTATTTT.

As DNA, the CDR3 is TGTGCCAGCAGCTTAAAGAAGACAGGGAATGGCTACACCTTC. This codes for CASSLKKTGNGYTF. This chain joins TRBV7-6 and TRBJ1-2, with 7 positions matching TRBD1. The CDR3 contains 14 residues. Trimming at V came to 2 bases and at J to 6 bases, leaving 6 bases not matched to a gene. From germline, CDR1 is SGHVS and CDR2 FNYEAQ.

The V gene is TRBV19, the J gene TRBJ2-1, with TRBD1 identical over 8 bases. V dropped 4 bases and J dropped 0; count of bases not matched to a gene: 5. The germline gives CDR1 LNHDA, CDR2 SQIVND (reference sequence). The CDR3 spans 16 residues. CDR3 in amino acids: CASSTRQGSSYNEQFF. CDR3 bases: TGTGCCAGTAGTACCAGACAGGGGAGCTCCTACAATGAGCAGTTCTTC.

The J gene is TRBJ1-4, the V gene TRBV19; D is uncertain. The CDR3 loop spans 20 amino acids. From germline, CDR1 is LNHDA and CDR2 SQIVND (reference sequence). The V gene lost 3 bases and the J gene lost 1 base, with 24 bases spanning the gap. The CDR3 is CASSIRGPQPTRRTNEKLFF. In DNA form, the CDR3 reads TGTGCCAGTAGTATCCGCGGTCCGCAGCCCACAAGGAGAACTAATGAAAAACTGTTTTTT.

The chain joins TRBV10-3 to TRBJ1-5; no definite D call. Germline CDR1 and CDR2: ENHRY and SYGVKD. V lost 5 bases, J lost 0 bases, and 5 bases lay in between. This CDR3 has 13 residues. The CDR3: CAISPGSNQPQHF. The CDR3 DNA reads TGTGCCATCAGTCCGGGTAGCAATCAGCCCCAGCATTTT.

This chain connects TRBV28 to TRBJ2-5, with D possibly being TRBD1 (6 bases). This CDR3 is built from 16 residues. The V end was cut by 5 bases, the J end by 2 bases, with 18 bases between. Germline assignment: CDR1 MDHEN and CDR2 SYDVKM. The CDR3 bases are TGTGCCAGCAGTCTATATACAGGACAGAGACAAGAGACCCAGTACTTC. It encodes CASSLYTGQRQETQYF.

The V and J genes are TRBV9 and TRBJ1-2, with 11 positions matching TRBD1. Germline V gene data show CDR1 as SGDLS and CDR2 as YYNGEE. The J segment lost 0 bases and the V segment lost 3 bases, leaving 10 bases of the junction unmatched. This CDR3 comprises 18 residues. In DNA form, the CDR3 reads TGTGCCAGCAGCGCTGACCGGGACAGGGGGGGATCTAACTATGGCTACACCTTC. Translating it yields CASSADRDRGGSNYGYTF. The full variable domain, rest sourced from reference TRBV9 and TRBJ1-2, is DSGVTQTPKHLITATGQRVTLRCSPRSGDLSVYWYQQSLDQGLQFLIQYYNGEERAKGNILERFSAQQFPDLHSELNLSSLELGDSALYFCASSADRDRGGSNYGYTFGSGTRLTVV.

The chain uses TRBV28 and TRBJ2-1; no firm D call. Trimming pared 3 bases from V and 6 bases from J, leaving 15 bases between. Germline loops: CDR1 MDHEN, CDR2 SYDVKM. CDR3 length: 15 amino acids. The CDR3 loop reads CASSLLQPTGNEQFF. CDR3 DNA sequence: TGTGCCAGCAGTTTGCTCCAACCGACGGGCAATGAGCAGTTCTTC.

The genes are TRBV30 and TRBJ1-1; tentative D call: TRBD1 (5 bases). CDR3 length: 14 residues. The V gene lost 2 bases and the J gene lost 4 bases, with 14 bases spanning the gap. The germline gives CDR1 GTSNPN, CDR2 SVGIG (reference sequence). CDR3 protein: CAWSRMVGGTEAFF. The CDR3 bases are TGTGCCTGGAGTCGGATGGTGGGGGGCACTGAAGCTTTCTTT. Full variable domain (outside the CDR3, taken from reference TRBV30 and TRBJ1-1): SQTIHQWPATLVQPVGSPLSLECTVEGTSNPNLYWYRQAAGRGLQLLFYSVGIGQISSEVPQNLSASRPQDRQFILSSKKLLLSDSGFYLCAWSRMVGGTEAFFGQGTRLTVV.

The rearrangement joins TRBV7-8 to TRBJ2-1; 7 bases are shared with TRBD1. CDR1 and CDR2 from the germline V gene are SGHVS and FQNEAQ. CDR3 length: 14 residues. Trimming took 2 bases from V and 6 from J; bases not matched to a gene: 4. In DNA form, the CDR3 reads TGTGCCAGCAGCTTATTAGACAGGGTCAATGAGCAGTTCTTC. It specifies CASSLLDRVNEQFF.

The chain has TRBV10-1 and TRBJ1-1; D possibly corresponds to TRBD1 (5 bases). The germline V gene encodes CDR1 WNHNN and CDR2 SYGVQD (reference sequence). V lost 5 bases to trimming and J lost 4 bases, with 14 bases between them. This CDR3 has 14 amino acids. Here the CDR3 reads CASSLQGGGTEAFF. CDR3 DNA: TGCGCCAGCAGTCTTCAGGGAGGAGGCACTGAAGCTTTCTTT.

The chain links TRBV30 to TRBJ2-7; D unresolved. The CDR3 has 13 residues. Germline CDR1 reads GTSNPN; CDR2 reads SVGIG (reference sequence). V was clipped by 0 bases and J by 0 bases, with 6 bases between them. The CDR3 loop reads CAWSVSFSYEQYF. In DNA form, the CDR3 reads TGTGCCTGGAGTGTATCATTCTCCTACGAGCAGTACTTC.